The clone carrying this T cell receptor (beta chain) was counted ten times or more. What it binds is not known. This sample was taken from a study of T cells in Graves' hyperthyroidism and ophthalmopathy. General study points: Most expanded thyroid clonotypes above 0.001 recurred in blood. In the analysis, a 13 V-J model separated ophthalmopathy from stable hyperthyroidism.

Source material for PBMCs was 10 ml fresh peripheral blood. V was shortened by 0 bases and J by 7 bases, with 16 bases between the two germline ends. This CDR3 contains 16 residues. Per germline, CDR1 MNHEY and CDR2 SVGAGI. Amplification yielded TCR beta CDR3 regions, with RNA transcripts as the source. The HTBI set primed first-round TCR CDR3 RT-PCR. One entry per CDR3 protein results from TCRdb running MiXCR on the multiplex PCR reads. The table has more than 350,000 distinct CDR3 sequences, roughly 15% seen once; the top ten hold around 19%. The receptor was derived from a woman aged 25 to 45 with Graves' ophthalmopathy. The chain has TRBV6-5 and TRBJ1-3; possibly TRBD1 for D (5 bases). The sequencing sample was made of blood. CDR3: CASSYSKGRSVNTIYF. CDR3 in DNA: TGTGCCAGCAGTTACTCGAAGGGGAGGAGTGTGAACACCATATATTTT.